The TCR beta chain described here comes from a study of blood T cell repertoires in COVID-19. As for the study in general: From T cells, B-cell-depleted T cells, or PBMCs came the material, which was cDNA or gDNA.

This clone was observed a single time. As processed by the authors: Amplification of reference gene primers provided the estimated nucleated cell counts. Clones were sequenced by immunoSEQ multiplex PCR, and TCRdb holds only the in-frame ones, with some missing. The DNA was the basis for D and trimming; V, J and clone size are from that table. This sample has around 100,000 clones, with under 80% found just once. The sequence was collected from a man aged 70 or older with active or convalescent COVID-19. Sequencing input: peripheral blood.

CDR3 DNA sequence: TGTGCCACCAGCAGAGAAGTCGTTCGGGGGGAAGGCTACACCTTC. Amino acids: CATSREVVRGEGYTF. The chain combines TRBV15 with TRBJ1-2, with D possibly matching TRBD1 (5 bases). In germline, CDR1 is LNHNV, CDR2 YYDKDF (reference sequence). Trimming shortened V by 0 bases and J by 8 bases, and 16 bases separated the two germline ends. The CDR3 totals 15 residues.